This TCR beta chain was observed in a study of tumor-infiltrating lymphocytes in primary liver carcinoma. On the study more broadly: Patients' primary liver carcinoma was surgically resected. Sequenced samples came back with roughly 3.5 to 7.5 million productive TCRbeta reads, and the counts looked alike across tissue types. Spanning 4.2 to 10 cm, the tumors were T1-T3 N0M0.

TCR beta cDNA came from approximately 540 ng total RNA, primed with a constant-region primer. What produced the TCR beta libraries was three nested multiplex PCR rounds using slightly modified ARM-PCR. Amplification in the first two PCR rounds was performed using TRBV1-TRBV30 forward primers and a C-beta reverse primer for approximately 10 cycles each. Each CDR3 protein is one row after TCRdb ran MiXCR on the multiplex PCR reads. Of fewer than 400,000 distinct CDR3 sequences in the sample, 58% were seen once. Blood RNA was derived from unsorted whole blood, and germline DNA was extracted too. This CDR3 is built from 15 residues. V dropped 6 bases and J dropped 8 bases, with 20 bases sitting between them. CDR1 is SGHVS and CDR2 is FQNEAQ in the germline V gene. Details on this clonotype: A much larger clone lies a single base off, so this may be a read error. Likely a read error: the CDR3 ends without its conserved phenylalanine or tryptophan.

The genes are TRBV7-8 and TRBJ2-1; D possibly matches TRBD1 or TRBD2 (5 bases each). Sequences were obtained from peripheral blood. The sequence came from a young woman with primary liver carcinoma and hepatitis B virus infection. The CDR3 nucleotides are TGTGCCAGCAGTCAACTAGGGGAGCCTAAGGATGAGCAGTTCTCC. This sequence encodes CASSQLGEPKDEQFS.